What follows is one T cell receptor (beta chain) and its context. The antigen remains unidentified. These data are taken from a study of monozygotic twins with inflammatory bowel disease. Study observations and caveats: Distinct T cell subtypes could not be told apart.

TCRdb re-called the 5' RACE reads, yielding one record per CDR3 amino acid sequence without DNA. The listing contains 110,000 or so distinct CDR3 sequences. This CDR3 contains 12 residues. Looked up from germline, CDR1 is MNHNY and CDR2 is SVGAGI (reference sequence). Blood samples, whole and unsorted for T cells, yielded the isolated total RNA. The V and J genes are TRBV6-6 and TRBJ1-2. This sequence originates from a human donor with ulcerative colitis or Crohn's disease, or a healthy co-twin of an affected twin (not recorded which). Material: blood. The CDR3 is CATVNPNYGYTF.